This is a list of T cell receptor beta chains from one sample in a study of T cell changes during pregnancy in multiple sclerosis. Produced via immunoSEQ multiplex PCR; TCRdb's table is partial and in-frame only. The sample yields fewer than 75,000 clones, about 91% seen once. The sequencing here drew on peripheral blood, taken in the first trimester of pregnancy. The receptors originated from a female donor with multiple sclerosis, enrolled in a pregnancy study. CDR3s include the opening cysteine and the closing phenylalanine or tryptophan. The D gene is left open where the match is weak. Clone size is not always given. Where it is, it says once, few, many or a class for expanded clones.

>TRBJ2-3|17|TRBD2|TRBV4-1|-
TGCGCCAGCAGCCAAGATAGGGGCGGGGGGGTCGGAGATACGCAGTATTTT
CASSQDRGGGVGDTQYF
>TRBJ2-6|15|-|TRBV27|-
TGTGCCAGCAGTTTACTAGGGGCCGGGGCCAACGTCCTGACTTTC
CASSLLGAGANVLTF
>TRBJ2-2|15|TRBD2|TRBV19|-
TGTGCCAGTAGTAACGGGGGGGGAGGCACCGGGGAGCTGTTTTTT
CASSNGGGGTGELFF
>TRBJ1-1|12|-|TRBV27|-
TGTGCCAGCAGAACAGTGAACACTGAAGCTTTCTTT
CASRTVNTEAFF
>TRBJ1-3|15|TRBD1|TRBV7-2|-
TGTGCCAGCAGTCCGACAGGGGTTGGTGGAAACACCATATATTTT
CASSPTGVGGNTIYF
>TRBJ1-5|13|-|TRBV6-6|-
TGTGCCAGCAGTCGCCCCGGGGGGCAGCCCCAGCATTTT
CASSRPGGQPQHF
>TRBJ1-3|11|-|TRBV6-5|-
TGTGCCAGCAATCAAGGAAACACCATATATTTT
CASNQGNTIYF
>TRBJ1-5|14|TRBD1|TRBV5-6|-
TGTGCCAGCAGTGAGACAGGGACTAATCAGCCCCAGCATTTT
CASSETGTNQPQHF
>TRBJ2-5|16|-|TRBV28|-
TGTGCCAGCAGTTCTTCTCCCTGGACACGTCAAGAGACCCAGTACTTC
CASSSSPWTRQETQYF
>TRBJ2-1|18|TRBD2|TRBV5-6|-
TGTGCCAGCAGCCCGGGGACTAGCGGGAGGTCCTCCTACAATGAGCAGTTCTTC
CASSPGTSGRSSYNEQFF
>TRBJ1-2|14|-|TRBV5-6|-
TGTGCCAGCAGCTTGGCAGGTCCTTTCTATGGCTACACCTTC
CASSLAGPFYGYTF
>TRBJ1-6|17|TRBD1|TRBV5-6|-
TGTGCCAGCAGCTCCGGGACAGCTGGGGCCTATAATTCACCCCTCCACTTT
CASSSGTAGAYNSPLHF
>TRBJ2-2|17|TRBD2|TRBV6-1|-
TGTGCCAGCAGTGTGGGACTAGCGGGGGGGTACATCGGGGAGCTGTTTTTT
CASSVGLAGGYIGELFF
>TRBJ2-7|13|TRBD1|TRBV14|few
TGTGCCAGCAGCATAGACAGGGGCCACGAGCAGTACTTC
CASSIDRGHEQYF
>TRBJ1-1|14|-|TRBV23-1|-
TGCGCCAGCGGGATCGGGGGGGGGCGCGTTTGGGCTTTCTTT
CASGIGGGRVWAFF
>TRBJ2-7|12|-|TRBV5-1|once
TGCGCCAGTATAACTGGCTCCTACGAGCAGTACTTC
CASITGSYEQYF
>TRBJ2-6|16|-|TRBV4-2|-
TGTGCCAGCAGCCAATGGTCTGGGAGCGGGGCCAACGTCCTGACTTTC
CASSQWSGSGANVLTF
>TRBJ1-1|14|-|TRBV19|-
TGTGCCAGTGAATCCAGGGGTTTTAACACTGAAGCTTTCTTT
CASESRGFNTEAFF
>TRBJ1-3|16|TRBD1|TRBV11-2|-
TGTGCCAGCAGCCCCTGGACAGGGGGCGTTGGAAACACCATATATTTT
CASSPWTGGVGNTIYF
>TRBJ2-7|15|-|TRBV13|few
TGTGCCAGCAGCTTATCTGTGAGCCTGAACCTCGAGCAGTACTTC
CASSLSVSLNLEQYF
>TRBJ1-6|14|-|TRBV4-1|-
TGCGCCAGCAGCGATGACAGGTCCGGGTCACCCCTCCACTTT
CASSDDRSGSPLHF
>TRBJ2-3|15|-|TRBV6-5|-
TGTGCCAGCAGTTACTCTACAGGTTGGACAGATACGCAGTATTTT
CASSYSTGWTDTQYF
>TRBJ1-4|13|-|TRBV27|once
TGTGCCATCCCACTACTCGTTAATGAAAAACTGTTTTTT
CAIPLLVNEKLFF
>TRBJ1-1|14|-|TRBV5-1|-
TGCGCCAGCAGCCTAGTAGAGAAGGACACTGAAGCTTTCTTT
CASSLVEKDTEAFF
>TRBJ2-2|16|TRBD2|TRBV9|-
TGTGCCAGCAGCGTACTAGCGGGAGGGACCACCGGGGAGCTGTTTTTT
CASSVLAGGTTGELFF
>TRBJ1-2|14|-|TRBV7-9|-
TGTGCCAGCAGCACGTTTAGGGGAAACTATGGCTACACCTTC
CASSTFRGNYGYTF
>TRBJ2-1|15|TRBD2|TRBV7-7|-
TGTGCCAGCAGCTTCGGGACTAGCGGGTACAATGAGCAGTTCTTC
CASSFGTSGYNEQFF
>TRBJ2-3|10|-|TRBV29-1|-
TGCAGCGTTGCAACAGATACGCAGTATTTT
CSVATDTQYF
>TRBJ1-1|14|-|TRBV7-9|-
TGTGCCAGCAGGACCGTAAGGGGTTACACTGAAGCTTTCTTT
CASRTVRGYTEAFF
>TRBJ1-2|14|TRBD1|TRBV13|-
TGTGCCAGCAGCCGGCGCGCTGACAGGGGGGGCTACACCTTC
CASSRRADRGGYTF
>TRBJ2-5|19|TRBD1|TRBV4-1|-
TGCGCCAGCAGCCAAGATTCCTCAGTCGGACAGGGGTGGGTAGAGACCCAGTACTTC
CASSQDSSVGQGWVETQYF
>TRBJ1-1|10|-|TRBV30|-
TGTGCCGCAGGGTACACTGAAGCTTTCTTT
CAAGYTEAFF